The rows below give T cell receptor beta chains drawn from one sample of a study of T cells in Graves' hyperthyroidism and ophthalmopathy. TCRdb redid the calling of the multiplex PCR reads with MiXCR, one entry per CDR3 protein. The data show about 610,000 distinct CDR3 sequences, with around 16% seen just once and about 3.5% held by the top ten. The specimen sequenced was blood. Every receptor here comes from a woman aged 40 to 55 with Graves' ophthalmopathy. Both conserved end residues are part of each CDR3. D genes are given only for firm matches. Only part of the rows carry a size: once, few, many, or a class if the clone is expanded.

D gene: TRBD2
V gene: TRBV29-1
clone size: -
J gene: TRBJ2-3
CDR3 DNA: TGCAGCGTTAACGGACTAGCGGGGATAACAGATACGCAGTATTTT
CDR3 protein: CSVNGLAGITDTQYF

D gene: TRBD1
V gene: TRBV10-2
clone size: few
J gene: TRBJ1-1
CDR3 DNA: TGCGCCAGCCGCCTCAGGGGGCCCACTGAAGCTTTCTTT
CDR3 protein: CASRLRGPTEAFF

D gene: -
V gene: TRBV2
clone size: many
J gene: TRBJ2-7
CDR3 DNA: TGTGCCAGCAGACTCGGCTACGAGCAGTACTTC
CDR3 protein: CASRLGYEQYF

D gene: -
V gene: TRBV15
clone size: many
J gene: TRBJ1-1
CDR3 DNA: TGTGCCACCAGCAGTTACAGGGTCGGGCCTCGGACTGAAGCTTTCTTT
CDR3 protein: CATSSYRVGPRTEAFF

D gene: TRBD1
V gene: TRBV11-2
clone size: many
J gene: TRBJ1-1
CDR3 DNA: TGTGCCAGCAGCCCCTGGACAGGGGACACTGAAGCTTTCTTT
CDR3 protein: CASSPWTGDTEAFF

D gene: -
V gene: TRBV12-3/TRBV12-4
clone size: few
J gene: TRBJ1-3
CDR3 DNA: TGTGCCAGCAGTTTATTAACCCCCATATATTTT
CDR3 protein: CASSLLTPIYF

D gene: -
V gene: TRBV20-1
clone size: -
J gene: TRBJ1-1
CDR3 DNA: TGCAGTGCTAGGTTGACAGATGGGGCCGACACTGAAGCTTTCTTT
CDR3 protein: CSARLTDGADTEAFF

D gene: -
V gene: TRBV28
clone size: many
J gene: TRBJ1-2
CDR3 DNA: TGTGCCAGCAGCCCCACAGGGAGGGGAAAGCCTGGCTACACCTTC
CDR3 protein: CASSPTGRGKPGYTF

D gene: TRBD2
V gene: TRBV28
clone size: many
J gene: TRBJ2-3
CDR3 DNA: TGTGCCAGCAGTTTAACTCTAGCGGGAGCAGATACGCAGTATTTT
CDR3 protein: CASSLTLAGADTQYF

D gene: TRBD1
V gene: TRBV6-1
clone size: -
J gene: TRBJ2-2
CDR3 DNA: TGTGCCAGCAGAAGACAGGGTACGGCCGGGGAGCTGTTTTTT
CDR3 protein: CASRRQGTAGELFF

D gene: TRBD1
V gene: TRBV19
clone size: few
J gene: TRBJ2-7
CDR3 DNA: TGTGCCAGTAGTACTGGCGGACAGGCACGTACGGGGCAGTACTTC
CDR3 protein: CASSTGGQARTGQYF

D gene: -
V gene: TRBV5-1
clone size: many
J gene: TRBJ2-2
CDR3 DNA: TGCGCCAGCAGCTTGGAACTAAACGGGGAGCTGTTTTTT
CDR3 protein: CASSLELNGELFF

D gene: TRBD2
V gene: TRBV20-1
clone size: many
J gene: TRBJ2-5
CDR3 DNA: TGCAGTGCCTGGAGCGGGGCCCAAGAGACCCAGTACTTC
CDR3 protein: CSAWSGAQETQYF

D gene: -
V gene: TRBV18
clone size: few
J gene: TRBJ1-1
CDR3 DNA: TGTGCCAGCTCACCTGGGGTCACAGGGTCTGAAGCTTTCTTT
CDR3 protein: CASSPGVTGSEAFF

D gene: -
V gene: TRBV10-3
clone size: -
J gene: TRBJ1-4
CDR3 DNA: TGTGCCATCCATGAGGCCCCGGCTGAAAAACTGTTTTTT
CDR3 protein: CAIHEAPAEKLFF

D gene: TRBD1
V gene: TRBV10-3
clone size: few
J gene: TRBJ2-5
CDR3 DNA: TGTGCCATCAGTGAAACGGACAGGGCGGTCGAGACCCAGTACTTC
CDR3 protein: CAISETDRAVETQYF

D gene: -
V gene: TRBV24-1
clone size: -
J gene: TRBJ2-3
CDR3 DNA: TGTGCCACCAGTGATCCCTCGGGGGGCACAGATACGCAGTATTTT
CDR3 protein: CATSDPSGGTDTQYF

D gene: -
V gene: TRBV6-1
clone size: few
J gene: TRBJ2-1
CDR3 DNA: TGTGCCAGCAGTGAAGCAGTTATGGACTACCTTTCGGGAAATGAGCAGTTCTTC
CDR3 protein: CASSEAVMDYLSGNEQFF

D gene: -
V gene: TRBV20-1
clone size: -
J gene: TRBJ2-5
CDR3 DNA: TGCAGTGCTAGAGCGGGGGAATCAGAGACCCAGTACTTC
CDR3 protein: CSARAGESETQYF

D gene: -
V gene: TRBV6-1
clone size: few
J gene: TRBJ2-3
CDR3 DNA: TGTGCCAGCGGTTTTGGATTAGGCACAGATACGCAGTATTTT
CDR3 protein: CASGFGLGTDTQYF

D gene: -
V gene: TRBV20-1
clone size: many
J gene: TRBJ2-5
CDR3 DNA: TGCAGTGCTAGACCCCTCAGGGAGACCCAGTACTTC
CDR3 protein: CSARPLRETQYF

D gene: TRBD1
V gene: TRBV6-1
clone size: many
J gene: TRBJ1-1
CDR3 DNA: TGTGCCAGCAGTACCCGACAGGGAAGGGGTATATTTGAAGCTTTCTTT
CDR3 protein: CASSTRQGRGIFEAFF

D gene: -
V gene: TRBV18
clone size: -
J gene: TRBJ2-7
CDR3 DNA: TGTGCCAGCTCCGCTGGCGTACTTCACGAGCAGTACTTC
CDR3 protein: CASSAGVLHEQYF

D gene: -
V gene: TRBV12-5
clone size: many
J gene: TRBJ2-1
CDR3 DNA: TGTGCTAGTGGTTTGGGGGAGGGGGCCTACAATGAGCAGTTCTTC
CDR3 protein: CASGLGEGAYNEQFF

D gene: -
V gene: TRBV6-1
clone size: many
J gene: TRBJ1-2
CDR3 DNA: TGTGCCAGCAGTGAAGGGGGCTGGGGGGCGTCATATGGCTACACCTTC
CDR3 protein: CASSEGGWGASYGYTF

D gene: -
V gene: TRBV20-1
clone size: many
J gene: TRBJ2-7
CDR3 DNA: TGCAGTGCTCAGAGAGCGGTGGGGGAGCAGTACTTC
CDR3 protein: CSAQRAVGEQYF

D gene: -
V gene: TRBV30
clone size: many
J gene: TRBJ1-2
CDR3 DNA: TGTGCCTGGGCGCACCTCTATGGCTACACCTTC
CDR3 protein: CAWAHLYGYTF

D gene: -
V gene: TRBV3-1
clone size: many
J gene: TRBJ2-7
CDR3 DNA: TGTGCCAGCAGCCAAGATGACAGGTCCCCCTACGAGCAGTACTTC
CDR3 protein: CASSQDDRSPYEQYF

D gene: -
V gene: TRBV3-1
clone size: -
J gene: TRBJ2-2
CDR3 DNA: TGTGCCAGCAATGTCAGGGGGAACACCGGGGAGCTGTTTTTT
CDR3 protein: CASNVRGNTGELFF

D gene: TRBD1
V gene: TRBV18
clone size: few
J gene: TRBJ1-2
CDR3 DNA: TGTGCCAGCTCACCACCGGGACAGGGTCATGGCTACACCTTC
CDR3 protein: CASSPPGQGHGYTF

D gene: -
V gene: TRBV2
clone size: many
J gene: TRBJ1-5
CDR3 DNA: TGTGCCAGCAGTGAAAACGGAGGGTATCAGCCCCAGCATTTT
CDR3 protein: CASSENGGYQPQHF

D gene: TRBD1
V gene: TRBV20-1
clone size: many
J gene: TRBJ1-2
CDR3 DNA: TGCAGTGCATCGGACAGGGGGCGAGGCTATGGCTACACCTTC
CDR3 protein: CSASDRGRGYGYTF

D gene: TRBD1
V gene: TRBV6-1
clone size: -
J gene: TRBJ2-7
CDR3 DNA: TGTGCCAGCAGGTCTCCTGGACAGGGGAAAAACGAGCAGTACTTC
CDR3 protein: CASRSPGQGKNEQYF

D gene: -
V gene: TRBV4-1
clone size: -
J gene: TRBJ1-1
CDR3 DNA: TGCGCCAGCAGCCAAGAGGTCAGGAACACTGAAGCTTTCTTT
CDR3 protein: CASSQEVRNTEAFF

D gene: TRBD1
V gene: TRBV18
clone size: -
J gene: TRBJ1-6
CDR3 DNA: TGTGCCAGCTCACCATTGGACAGGGATTCACCCCTCCACTTT
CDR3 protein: CASSPLDRDSPLHF

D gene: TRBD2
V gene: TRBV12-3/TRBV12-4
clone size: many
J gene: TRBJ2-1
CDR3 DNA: TGTGCCAGCAGTTTATCGAGTAGCGGGGGTTATAATGAGCAGTTCTTC
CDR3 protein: CASSLSSSGGYNEQFF

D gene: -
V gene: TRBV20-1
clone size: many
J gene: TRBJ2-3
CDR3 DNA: TGCAGTGTTAGATCGGGAGCAGATACGCAGTATTTT
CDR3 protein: CSVRSGADTQYF

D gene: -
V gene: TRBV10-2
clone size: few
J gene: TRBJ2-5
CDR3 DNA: TGCGCCAGCAGTGTATTCGTCCTTGAGGGGGGCGATGAGACCCAGTACTTC
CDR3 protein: CASSVFVLEGGDETQYF

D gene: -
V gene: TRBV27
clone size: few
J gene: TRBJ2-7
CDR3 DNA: TGTGCCAGCAGGCTCATCTCGTTCGGGGCCTACGAGCAGTACTTC
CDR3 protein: CASRLISFGAYEQYF

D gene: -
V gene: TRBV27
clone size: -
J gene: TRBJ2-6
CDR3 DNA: TGTGCCAGCAGTTTAAGCGGCCTCGCCTTCTCTGGGGCCAACGTCCTGACTTTC
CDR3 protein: CASSLSGLAFSGANVLTF

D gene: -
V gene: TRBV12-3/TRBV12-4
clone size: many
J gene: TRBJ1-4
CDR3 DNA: TGTGCCAGCAGCCCACAGGCTACAACTAATGAAAAACTGTTTTTT
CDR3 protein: CASSPQATTNEKLFF

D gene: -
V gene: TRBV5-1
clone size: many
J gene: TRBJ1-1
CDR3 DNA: TGCGCCAGCAGCTGGAAGAGGGGTGGGGACACTGAAGCTTTCTTT
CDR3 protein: CASSWKRGGDTEAFF

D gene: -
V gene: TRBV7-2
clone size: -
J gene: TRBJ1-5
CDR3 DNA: TGTGCCAGCAGCTTCGGGGGTTTCAGTCAGCCCCAGCATTTT
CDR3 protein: CASSFGGFSQPQHF

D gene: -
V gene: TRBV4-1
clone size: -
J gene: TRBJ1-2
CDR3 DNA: TGCGCCAGCAGCCAAGTACGCAGGGCGGACTATGGCTACACCTTC
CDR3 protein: CASSQVRRADYGYTF

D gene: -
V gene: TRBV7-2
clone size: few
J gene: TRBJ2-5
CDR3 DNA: TGTGCCAGCAGCTTAGGCGGGCGTGGCCGGATCTACCAAGAGACCCAGTACTTC
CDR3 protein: CASSLGGRGRIYQETQYF

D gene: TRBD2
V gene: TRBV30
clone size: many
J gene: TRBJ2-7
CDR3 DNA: TGTGCCTGGAACATAGCGGGGGGCCCGCTGCAGCAGTACTTC
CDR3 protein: CAWNIAGGPLQQYF

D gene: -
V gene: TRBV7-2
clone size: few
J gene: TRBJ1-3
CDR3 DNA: TGTGCCAGCAGCTTAGGTCCGGGACTTCTATCCTCTGGAAACACCATATATTTT
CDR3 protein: CASSLGPGLLSSGNTIYF

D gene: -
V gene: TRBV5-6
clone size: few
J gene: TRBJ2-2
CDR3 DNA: TGTGCCAGCAGCTTGGTCTCAATCACCGGGGAGCTGTTTTTT
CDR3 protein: CASSLVSITGELFF

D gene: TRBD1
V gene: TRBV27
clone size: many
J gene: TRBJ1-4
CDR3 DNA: TGTGCCAGCAGTTACCAGACAGGGGATTGGGAAAAACTGTTTTTT
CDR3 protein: CASSYQTGDWEKLFF

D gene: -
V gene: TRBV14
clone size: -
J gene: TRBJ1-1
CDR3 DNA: TGTGCCAGCAGCCAAGACCAGGGGTGGGACACTGAAGCTTTCTTT
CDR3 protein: CASSQDQGWDTEAFF

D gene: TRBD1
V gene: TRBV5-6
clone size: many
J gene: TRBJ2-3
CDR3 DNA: TGTGCCAGCACCTGGACAGGGTTGACAGATACGCAGTATTTT
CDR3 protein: CASTWTGLTDTQYF

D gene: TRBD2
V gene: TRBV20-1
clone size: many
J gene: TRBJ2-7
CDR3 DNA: TGCAGTGCTCCCAATAGAAGACTAGCGGGAAGCTACGAGCAGTACTTC
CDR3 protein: CSAPNRRLAGSYEQYF

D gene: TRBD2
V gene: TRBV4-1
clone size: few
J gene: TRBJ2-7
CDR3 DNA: TGCGCCAGCAGCCAAGAGCCTCCTCCCGGGACTACCTACGAGCAGTACTTC
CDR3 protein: CASSQEPPPGTTYEQYF